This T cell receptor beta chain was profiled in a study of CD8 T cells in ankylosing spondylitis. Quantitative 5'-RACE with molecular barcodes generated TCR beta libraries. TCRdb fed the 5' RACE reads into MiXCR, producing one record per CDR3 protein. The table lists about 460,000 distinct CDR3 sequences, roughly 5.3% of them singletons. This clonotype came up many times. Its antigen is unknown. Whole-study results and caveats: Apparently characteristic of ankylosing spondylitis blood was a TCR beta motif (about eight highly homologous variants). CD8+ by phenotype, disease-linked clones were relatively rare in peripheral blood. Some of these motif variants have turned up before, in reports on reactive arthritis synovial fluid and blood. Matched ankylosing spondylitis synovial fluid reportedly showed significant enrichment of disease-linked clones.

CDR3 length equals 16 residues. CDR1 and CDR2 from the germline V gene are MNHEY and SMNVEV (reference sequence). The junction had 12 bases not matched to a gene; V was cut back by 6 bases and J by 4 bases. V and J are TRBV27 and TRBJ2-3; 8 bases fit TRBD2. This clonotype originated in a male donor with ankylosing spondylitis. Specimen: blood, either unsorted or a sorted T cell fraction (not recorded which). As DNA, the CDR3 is TGTGCCAGCAGCCCGGGGGGACTAGGGCCTCCAGATACGCAGTATTTT. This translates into CASSPGGLGPPDTQYF.